A single sample gave rise to the 15 T cell receptor beta chains below, sequenced in a study of blood T cell repertoires in COVID-19. The repertoire was sequenced with immunoSEQ multiplex PCR; TCRdb's copy has only in-frame clones and lacks some. The table lists 52,000 or so clones, approximately 86% of them singletons, with approximately 16% in the top ten. Sequencing was carried out using peripheral blood. The origin of the receptors is a man in his forties or fifties with acute or convalescent COVID-19.

The table lists this clone with a count of one. DNA for the CDR3: TGTGCCAGTAATTCGGGGACAGGTTATTACGGGACTGAAGCTTTCTTT. Protein product: CASNSGTGYYGTEAFF. The chain has TRBV19 and TRBJ1-1, with 8 bases that match TRBD1. The CDR3 loop spans 16 amino acids. With V trimmed by 7 bases and J by 5 bases, 15 bases remained unmatched. The V gene's germline CDR1 is LNHDA and CDR2 SQIVND (reference sequence).

The genes are TRBV12-5 and TRBJ1-4, with D uncertain. Trimming pared 3 bases from V and 7 bases from J, leaving 9 bases between. Germline V gene sequence: CDR1 LGHNT, CDR2 FRNRAP. The CDR3 contains 13 residues. Here the CDR3 reads CASGFRRSEKLFF. The CDR3 DNA is TGTGCTAGTGGTTTTAGGAGGAGTGAAAAACTGTTTTTT.

The J gene is TRBJ2-3, the V gene TRBV5-5, with D perhaps matching TRBD2 (5 bases). V was trimmed by 4 bases and J by 1 base, leaving 13 bases between them. Germline V lookup: CDR1 SGHKS, CDR2 YYEKEE (reference sequence). The CDR3 is 15 amino acids. The CDR3 spells CASSPDSRGTDTQYF. CDR3 nucleotides: TGTGCCAGCAGCCCGGACTCTAGGGGCACAGATACGCAGTATTTT.

The rearrangement links TRBV28 to TRBJ1-1; a possible D gene is TRBD1 (5 bases). CDR1 MDHEN and CDR2 SYDVKM come from the germline V gene. This CDR3 comprises 15 residues. Trimming stripped 5 bases from V and 3 bases from J, with 16 bases between. DNA for the CDR3: TGTGCCAGCAGTAACGGGGGGTCCGGAGACACTGAAGCTTTCTTT. Its translation is CASSNGGSGDTEAFF.

This rearrangement joins TRBV7-9 to TRBJ2-3; TRBD1 agrees at 10 bases. Germline values: CDR1 SEHNR, CDR2 FQNEAQ (reference sequence). The CDR3 is 16 amino acids. The junction had 7 bases not matched to a gene; V was cut back by 4 bases and J by 3 bases. The CDR3 DNA reads TGTGCCAGCAGCTACGATCCGGGACAGGGGACAGATACGCAGTATTTT. Protein: CASSYDPGQGTDTQYF.

The chain employs TRBV5-1 and TRBJ2-1; 7 bases are shared with TRBD1. With V trimmed by 3 bases and J by 6 bases, 0 bases remained unmatched. The germline gives CDR1 SGHRS, CDR2 YFSETQ. The CDR3 has 12 residues. The CDR3 spells CASSWTGNEQFF. As DNA, the CDR3 is TGCGCCAGCAGCTGGACAGGCAATGAGCAGTTCTTC.

This clone was seen only a few times. This chain links TRBV2 with TRBJ2-2; 12 bases agree with TRBD2. Losses at the gene ends were 4 bases for V and 9 bases for J; bases not matched to a gene: 6. The CDR3 has 15 amino acids. CDR1 and CDR2 (germline): SNHLY, FYNNEI. The CDR3, as DNA: TGTGCCAGCAGTGGGGCTAGCGGGGGGGCCAGGGAGCTGTTTTTT. As protein: CASSGASGGARELFF. Full variable domain (rest looked up from reference TRBV2 and TRBJ2-2): EPEVTQTPSHQVTQMGQEVILRCVPISNHLYFYWYRQILGQKVEFLVSFYNNEISEKSEIFDDQFSVERPDGSNFTLKIRSTKLEDSAMYFCASSGASGGARELFFGEGSRLTVL.

This sequence joins TRBV24-1 and TRBJ2-2; 11 positions match TRBD1. V was clipped by 7 bases and J by 6 bases; unmatched bases: 3. In germline, CDR1 is KGHDR, CDR2 SFDVKD. This CDR3 is 14 amino acids long. The CDR3 nucleotides are TGTGCCACCAGAGGACAGGGGGCTGCCGGGGAGCTGTTTTTT. Its protein is CATRGQGAAGELFF.

V gene TRBV25-1 combines with J gene TRBJ1-2, with D hard to call. V was cut by 4 bases and J by 4 bases, with 16 bases left in between. The CDR3 is 15 residues long. In germline, CDR1 is MGHDK, CDR2 SYGVNS. The CDR3 reads CASSASEKSGYGYTF. DNA for the CDR3: TGTGCCAGCAGTGCCTCGGAAAAGTCGGGCTATGGCTACACCTTC.

This sequence joins TRBV24-1 and TRBJ1-2; D is ambiguous. Trimming took off 0 bases at V and 2 bases at J, with 6 bases between the two ends. The length of the CDR3 is 14 residues. Germline V gene lookup returns CDR1 KGHDR and CDR2 SFDVKD. This CDR3 reads CATSDLERNYGYTF. The CDR3 nucleotides are TGTGCCACCAGTGATTTGGAGAGGAACTATGGCTACACCTTC.

The genes are TRBV6-5 and TRBJ1-2; TRBD1 aligns across 8 bases. Trimming at V came to 6 bases and at J to 0 bases, leaving 6 bases not matched to a gene. This CDR3 is 15 amino acids long. Germline loops: CDR1 MNHEY, CDR2 SVGAGI. Here the CDR3 DNA reads TGTGCCAGCAGATCCGCACAGGGGGCTAACTATGGCTACACCTTC. Translating gives CASRSAQGANYGYTF.

The gene calls are TRBV19 and TRBJ1-2, with D tentatively TRBD1 (6 bases). Deletions cut 5 bases from V and 7 bases from J, with 14 bases between. The CDR3 consists of 13 residues. The germline CDR1 and CDR2 sequences are LNHDA and SQIVND (reference sequence). The chain's CDR3 is CASSDGQIAGYTF. CDR3 coding DNA: TGTGCCAGTAGTGACGGACAGATTGCTGGCTACACCTTC.

The J gene is TRBJ2-3, the V gene TRBV18, with unresolved D. V lost 6 bases to trimming and J lost 2 bases, with 18 bases between them. Germline CDR1 KGHSH, CDR2 LQKENI. This CDR3 comprises 16 residues. The DNA for the CDR3 is TGTGCCAGCTCCCCGACCTTGACTTCAACCACAGATACGCAGTATTTT. Residues: CASSPTLTSTTDTQYF.

The chain recombines TRBV29-1 with TRBJ2-1; no clear D gene. Per germline, CDR1 SQVTM and CDR2 ANQGSEA. The CDR3 consists of 13 residues. V was clipped by 6 bases and J by 5 bases, with 14 bases between them. Here the CDR3 reads CSVARSRDNEQFF. As DNA, the CDR3 is TGCAGCGTCGCCCGGTCTCGAGACAATGAGCAGTTCTTC.

The table lists this clone with a few counts. The chain carries TRBV30 and TRBJ1-1; tentative D call: TRBD1 (6 bases). Germline V gene data show CDR1 as GTSNPN and CDR2 as SVGIG (reference sequence). CDR3 size: 14 residues. V was shortened by 0 bases and J by 4 bases, with 12 bases between the two germline ends. The DNA of the CDR3 is TGTGCCTGGAGTGTAAGCTTAGGGGGCACTGAAGCTTTCTTT. Its protein product is CAWSVSLGGTEAFF.